This T cell receptor (beta chain) was sequenced during a study of blood T cell repertoires in COVID-19. Study background: From the United States, Italy and Spain came samples of acute and convalescent COVID-19. Sample material is recorded as cDNA or gDNA derived from T cells, B-cell-depleted T cells, or PBMCs.

Between the trimmed V and J ends, which lost 2 bases and 0 bases, there was a span of 11 bases. The germline gives CDR1 LGHDT, CDR2 YNNKEL (reference sequence). The CDR3 runs to 16 residues. This clone was counted once. In the original workflow: Counts of nucleated cells, estimated from reference gene primer amplification, were obtained. The table came from immunoSEQ multiplex PCR; TCRdb's copy has only in-frame clones and leaves some out. The V and J calls and clone size were taken over from that table, and D and trimming were inferred from the DNA. This sample has under 350,000 clones, with around 89% found just once.

Sequenced material: peripheral blood. This receptor was identified in a man aged 40-55 years with acute or convalescent COVID-19. The chain combines TRBV3-1 (or the pseudogene TRBV3-2) with TRBJ1-3; the D is unclear. The CDR3 DNA sequence: TGTGCCAGCAGCCAAAGTCCCACAGTCTCTGGAAACACCATATATTTT. Its translation: CASSQSPTVSGNTIYF.